This TCR beta chain derives from a study of metastatic and nonmetastatic thyroid tumors. Overall study context: A comparison of repertoires was made across blood and tumor or nodule tissue from malignant and benign thyroid patients. Findings of the study overall: Across blood and tumor, TCR beta diversity in malignant thyroid tumors was reportedly significantly higher than in benign nodules.

About this clone: The target antigen is unknown.

V was shortened by 4 bases and J by 0 bases, with 10 bases between the two germline ends. Germline V gene lookup returns CDR1 SNHLY and CDR2 FYNNEI. The CDR3 totals 14 residues. Per the authors' pipeline: Clinicopathological groups differed in CDR3, with these differences serving to build a distant-metastasis classifier for papillary thyroid cancer. From the PCR reads, TCRdb re-called clones with MiXCR. The V and J calls were not made by the authors but by TCRdb's processing. The sample holds over 10,000 clones; roughly 31% are singletons and the top ten take about 15%. Thyroid surgery took place with no prior treatment in any patient.

This rearrangement joins TRBV2 to TRBJ2-7; no clear D. The receptor was isolated from a male donor with papillary thyroid cancer or a benign thyroid nodule (not recorded which). Some clones in this sample may be carry-over from other donors' samples. The source material was tumor tissue. CDR3 in DNA: TGTGCCAGCAGTGTCGGGCCTTCCTCCTACGAGCAGTACTTC. This codes for CASSVGPSSYEQYF.